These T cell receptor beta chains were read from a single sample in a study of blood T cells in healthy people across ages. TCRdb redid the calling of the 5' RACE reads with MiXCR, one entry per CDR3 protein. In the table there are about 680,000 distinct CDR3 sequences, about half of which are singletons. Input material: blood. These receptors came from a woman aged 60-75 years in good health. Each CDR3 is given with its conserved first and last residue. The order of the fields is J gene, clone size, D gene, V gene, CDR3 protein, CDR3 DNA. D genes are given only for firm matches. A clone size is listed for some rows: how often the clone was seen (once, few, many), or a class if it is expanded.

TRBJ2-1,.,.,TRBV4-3,CASSQEQIAYEQFF,TGCGCCAGCAGCCAAGAGCAGATCGCATATGAGCAGTTCTTC
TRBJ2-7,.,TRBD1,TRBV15,CATSRPAGTAYNEQYF,TGTGCCACCAGCAGACCAGCCGGGACAGCCTACAATGAGCAGTACTTC
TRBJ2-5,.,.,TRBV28,CASSLRGGGKETQYF,TGTGCCAGCAGTCTCCGTGGTGGCGGGAAAGAGACCCAGTACTTC
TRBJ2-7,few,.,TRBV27,CASSLSVSSYEQYF,TGTGCCAGCAGTTTATCAGTGAGCTCCTACGAGCAGTACTTC
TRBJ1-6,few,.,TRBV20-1,CSLRASELNSPLHF,TGCAGCCTCAGGGCTAGCGAACTTAATTCACCCCTCCACTTT
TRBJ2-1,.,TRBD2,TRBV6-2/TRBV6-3,CASSYVLAGVGEQFF,TGTGCCAGCAGTTACGTACTAGCGGGAGTGGGTGAGCAGTTCTTC
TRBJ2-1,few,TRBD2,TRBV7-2,CASSLGPRASGYNEQFF,TGTGCCAGCAGCTTAGGTCCTCGGGCTAGCGGATACAATGAGCAGTTCTTC
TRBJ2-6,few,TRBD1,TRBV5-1,CASSSLTGFSGANVLTF,TGCGCCAGCAGCTCACTGACAGGGTTCTCTGGGGCCAACGTCCTGACTTTC
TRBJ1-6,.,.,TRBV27,CASSLKGPGSGWTNSPLHF,TGTGCCAGCAGTTTAAAGGGCCCAGGCAGTGGATGGACCAATTCACCCCTCCACTTT
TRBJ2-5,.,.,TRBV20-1,CSARGDYRVQQETQYF,TGCAGTGCTAGAGGGGACTACAGGGTCCAGCAAGAGACCCAGTACTTC
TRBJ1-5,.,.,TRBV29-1,CSVGNQNQPQHF,TGCAGCGTTGGGAATCAGAATCAGCCCCAGCATTTT
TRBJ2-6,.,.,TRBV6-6,CAGSGIYSGANVLTF,TGCGCCGGCTCAGGAATATACTCTGGGGCCAACGTCCTGACTTTC
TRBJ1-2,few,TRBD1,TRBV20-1,CSATRGTETYGYTF,TGCAGTGCTACTAGAGGGACAGAGACCTATGGCTACACCTTC
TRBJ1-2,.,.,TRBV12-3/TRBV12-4,CASSLEGDGYTF,TGTGCCAGCAGCCTGGAGGGGGACGGCTACACCTTC
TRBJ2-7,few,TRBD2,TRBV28,CASRLAGVRDEQYF,TGTGCCAGCAGGTTAGCGGGAGTAAGGGACGAGCAGTACTTC
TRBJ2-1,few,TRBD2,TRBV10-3,CAIRAGGVGNEQFF,TGTGCCATTAGAGCGGGAGGCGTGGGCAATGAGCAGTTCTTC
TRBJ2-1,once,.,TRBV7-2,CASSQWSNEQFF,TGTGCCAGCAGCCAGTGGTCGAATGAGCAGTTCTTC
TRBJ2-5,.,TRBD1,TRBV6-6,CASSKDRAQETQYF,TGTGCCAGCAGTAAGGACAGGGCTCAAGAGACCCAGTACTTC
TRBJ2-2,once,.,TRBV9,CASSGDAWELFF,TGTGCCAGCAGCGGGGATGCATGGGAGCTGTTTTTT
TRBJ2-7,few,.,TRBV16,CASSHGLLQGFYEQYF,TGTGCCAGCAGCCATGGGTTATTACAGGGTTTCTACGAGCAGTACTTC
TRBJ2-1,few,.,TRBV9,CASSQTQLLGTYNEQFF,TGTGCCAGCAGCCAAACCCAACTCTTAGGGACCTACAATGAGCAGTTCTTC
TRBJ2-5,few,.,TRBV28,CASEQGQETQYF,TGTGCCAGCGAACAGGGTCAAGAGACCCAGTACTTC
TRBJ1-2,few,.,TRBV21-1,CASSKGEGANYGYTF,TGTGCCAGCAGCAAAGGGGAAGGGGCCAACTATGGCTACACCTTC
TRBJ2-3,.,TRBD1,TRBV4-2,CASSHEQGSDTQYF,TGTGCCAGCAGCCACGAACAGGGGTCAGATACGCAGTATTTT
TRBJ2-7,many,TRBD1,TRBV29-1,CSVGRDRVAYEQYF,TGCAGCGTTGGCCGGGACAGGGTGGCCTACGAGCAGTACTTC
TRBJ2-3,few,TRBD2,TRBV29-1,CSVAGLATEGSTDTQYF,TGCAGCGTGGCGGGACTAGCGACAGAGGGGAGCACAGATACGCAGTATTTT
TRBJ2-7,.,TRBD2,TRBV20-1,CSARFAGGPVEQYF,TGCAGTGCTAGATTCGCGGGAGGGCCGGTCGAGCAGTACTTC
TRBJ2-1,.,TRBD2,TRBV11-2,CASSDTSGSTHEQFF,TGTGCCAGCAGCGACACTAGCGGGAGTACCCATGAGCAGTTCTTC
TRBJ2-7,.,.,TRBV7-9,CASSSGQDLLRGGYEQYF,TGTGCCAGCAGCTCGGGACAGGACCTCCTTAGGGGGGGATACGAGCAGTACTTC
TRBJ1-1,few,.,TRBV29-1,CSVEGGMNTEAFF,TGCAGCGTGGAGGGGGGTATGAACACTGAAGCTTTCTTT
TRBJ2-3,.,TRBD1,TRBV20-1,CSARTGTGGADTQYF,TGCAGTGCTAGAACCGGGACAGGGGGCGCAGATACGCAGTATTTT
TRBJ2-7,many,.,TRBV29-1,CSVEDLGGPPPYEQYF,TGCAGCGTTGAAGATCTAGGGGGGCCTCCCCCCTACGAGCAGTACTTC
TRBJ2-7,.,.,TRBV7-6,CASSSPRGTLTYEQYF,TGTGCCAGCAGCTCCCCCAGGGGAACCCTAACCTACGAGCAGTACTTC
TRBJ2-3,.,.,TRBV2,CASSLEGVGTDTQYF,TGTGCCAGCAGCTTAGAGGGGGTCGGCACAGATACGCAGTATTTT
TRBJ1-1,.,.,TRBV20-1,CSARARRALLNTEAFF,TGCAGTGCTAGAGCCCGGAGGGCCTTACTGAACACTGAAGCTTTCTTT
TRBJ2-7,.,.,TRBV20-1,CSAPPLTVTYEQYF,TGCAGTGCCCCCCCGCTGACAGTCACCTACGAGCAGTACTTC
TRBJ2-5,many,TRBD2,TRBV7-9,CASSLAAETQYF,TGTGCCAGCAGCCTAGCGGCAGAGACCCAGTACTTC
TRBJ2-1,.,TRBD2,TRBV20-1,CSARRPSGSEQFF,TGCAGTGCTAGGCGGCCTAGCGGGAGTGAGCAGTTCTTC
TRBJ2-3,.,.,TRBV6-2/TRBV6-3,CASGGEHGRTDTQYF,TGTGCCAGCGGAGGGGAACATGGTCGCACAGATACGCAGTATTTT
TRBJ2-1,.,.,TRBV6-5,CASSLRDSFWNEQFF,TGTGCCAGCAGCCTGCGAGACAGCTTTTGGAATGAGCAGTTCTTC
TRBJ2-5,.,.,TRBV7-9,CASSLWTRNEETQYF,TGTGCCAGCAGCTTATGGACACGGAATGAAGAGACCCAGTACTTC
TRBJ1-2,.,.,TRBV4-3,CASSQQQGNYGYTF,TGCGCCAGCAGCCAACAACAGGGAAACTATGGCTACACCTTC
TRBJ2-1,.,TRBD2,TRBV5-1,CASKLASGSHEQFF,TGCGCCAGCAAATTAGCTAGCGGGAGCCATGAGCAGTTCTTC
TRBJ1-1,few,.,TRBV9,CASSGTKDLQGAFF,TGTGCCAGCAGCGGTACAAAGGACCTCCAGGGGGCTTTCTTT
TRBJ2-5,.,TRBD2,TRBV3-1,CASRPTSGQETQYF,TGTGCCAGCCGACCGACTAGCGGACAAGAGACCCAGTACTTC
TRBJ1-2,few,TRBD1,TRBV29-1,CSVVQGGHGYTF,TGCAGCGTTGTCCAGGGGGGTCATGGCTACACCTTC
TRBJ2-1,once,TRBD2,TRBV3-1,CASSHNQAGVSYNEQFF,TGTGCCAGCAGCCACAATCAAGCGGGAGTATCCTACAATGAGCAGTTCTTC
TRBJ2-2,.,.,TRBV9,CASSVDANTGELFF,TGTGCCAGCAGCGTGGACGCGAACACCGGGGAGCTGTTTTTT
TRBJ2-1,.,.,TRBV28,CASSRKGNEQFF,TGTGCCAGCAGTAGGAAGGGGAATGAGCAGTTCTTC
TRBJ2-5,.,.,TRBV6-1,CASSEPPDRETQYF,TGTGCCAGCAGTGAACCCCCGGATCGAGAGACCCAGTACTTC
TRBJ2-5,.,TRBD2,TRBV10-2,CASTLTSAETQYF,TGCGCCAGCACCCTTACTAGCGCGGAGACCCAGTACTTC
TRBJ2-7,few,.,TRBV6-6,CASSEARVREQYF,TGTGCCAGCTCGGAGGCGCGGGTGAGAGAGCAGTACTTC
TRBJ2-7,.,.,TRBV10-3,CAISDQENSSYEQYF,TGTGCCATCAGTGATCAGGAGAACAGCTCCTACGAGCAGTACTTC
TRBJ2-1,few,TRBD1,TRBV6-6,CASSGTDRDAQFF,TGTGCCAGCAGTGGCACGGACAGGGATGCGCAGTTCTTC
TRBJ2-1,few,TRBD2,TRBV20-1,CSAESSRTSGHNEQFF,TGCAGTGCTGAATCGAGTAGAACTAGCGGACACAATGAGCAGTTCTTC
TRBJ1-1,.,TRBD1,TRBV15,CATSREGGSPITEAFF,TGTGCCACCAGCCGAGAAGGGGGCAGCCCAATAACTGAAGCTTTCTTT
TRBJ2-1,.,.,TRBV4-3,CASSQENARTYYSEQFF,TGCGCCAGCAGCCAAGAAAATGCCAGGACCTACTACAGTGAGCAGTTCTTC